This T cell receptor beta chain stems from a study of blood T cell repertoires in COVID-19. For the study at large: From T cells, B-cell-depleted T cells, or PBMCs came the material, which was cDNA or gDNA.

TCRdb's table, derived via immunoSEQ multiplex PCR, lists solely in-frame clones and lacks some. The sample gives roughly 100,000 clones, approximately 82% of which show up once; 15% is in the top ten. V lost 5 bases, J lost 5 bases, and 12 bases lay in between. The germline V gene encodes CDR1 SGHAT and CDR2 FQNNGV. This CDR3 comprises 13 residues. The sample consisted of peripheral blood. This receptor was obtained from a woman of 80 years or more with acute or convalescent COVID-19. V gene TRBV11-2 combines with J gene TRBJ1-2; D might be TRBD1 (6 bases). CDR3 in DNA: TGTGCCAGCAGCGCGGAGGGGGGGTATGGCTACACCTTC. Protein sequence: CASSAEGGYGYTF. Looking up the rest from reference TRBV11-2 and TRBJ1-2 gives the full variable domain: EAGVAQSPRYKIIEKRQSVAFWCNPISGHATLYWYQQILGQGPKLLIQFQNNGVVDDSQLPKDRFSAERLKGVDSTLKIQPAKLEDSAVYLCASSAEGGYGYTFGSGTRLTVV.